The present T cell receptor (beta chain) was sequenced within a study of CD8 T cells in ankylosing spondylitis. The study's findings and limits: Reportedly, significant enrichment of disease-linked clones occurred in matched ankylosing spondylitis synovial fluid. Prior literature has documented some motif variants in synovial fluid and blood from reactive arthritis. A TCR beta motif of eight highly homologous variants appeared characteristic of ankylosing spondylitis blood.

Trimming pared 2 bases from V and 1 base from J, leaving 11 bases between. CDR1 and CDR2 (germline): MNHEY, SMNVEV (reference sequence). The CDR3 spans 15 residues. The sample holds a few counts of this clonotype. Its antigen is not known. Making use of molecular barcodes, quantitative 5'-RACE generated TCR beta libraries. Using its own MiXCR run on the 5' RACE reads, TCRdb lists one record per CDR3 protein. Here the sample spans about 250,000 distinct CDR3 sequences, roughly 32% being singletons. The chain recombines TRBV27 with TRBJ2-5; D might be TRBD1 (6 bases). Sequencing used blood, either unsorted or a sorted T cell fraction (not recorded which). This sequence originates from a male donor with ankylosing spondylitis or in good health (not recorded which). The CDR3 here is CASSLQGGPQETQYF. The CDR3 DNA is TGTGCCAGCAGTTTACAAGGGGGACCCCAAGAGACCCAGTACTTC.